The 11 T cell receptor beta chains below were found in one sample sequenced in a study of cytomegalovirus exposure and HLA in healthy donors. The study ran its PCR with 60 Vbeta and 13 Jbeta primers. The data were produced by immunoSEQ multiplex PCR, yet TCRdb's version contains in-frame clones alone and is incomplete. The sample has 150,000 to 200,000 clones; roughly 82% are singletons. The material sequenced was PBMCs. These receptors all stem from a woman aged 50 to 65 in good health and CMV-seropositive.

This chain links TRBV19 with TRBJ1-2; perhaps TRBD1 as D (6 bases). V was cut by 2 bases and J by 6 bases, with 10 bases left in between. Germline assignment: CDR1 LNHDA and CDR2 SQIVND (reference sequence). The CDR3 runs to 13 residues. This CDR3 is CASSIKAGDGYTF. The DNA for the CDR3 is TGTGCCAGTAGTATAAAGGCAGGGGATGGCTACACCTTC.

V gene TRBV6-6 combines with J gene TRBJ2-7; a weak D match, TRBD1 (5 bases). The CDR3 is 14 residues long. V lost 5 bases, J lost 4 bases, and 15 bases lay in between. CDR1 is MNHNY, CDR2 SVGAGI, per germline (reference sequence). The CDR3, as DNA: TGTGCCAGCAGTAAAACGACAGAGAGTTACGAGCAGTACTTC. This encodes CASSKTTESYEQYF.

This chain joins TRBV10-2 and TRBJ2-2, with a possible D match to TRBD2 (5 bases). The V end was cut by 3 bases, the J end by 4 bases, with 12 bases between. CDR1 is WSHSY, CDR2 SAAADI, per germline. This CDR3 has 15 amino acids. The CDR3 is CASSDPGTSTGELFF. Here the CDR3 DNA reads TGCGCCAGCAGTGATCCGGGTACTAGCACCGGGGAGCTGTTTTTT.

V gene TRBV4-1 combines with J gene TRBJ2-5, with TRBD2 as a possible D gene (6 bases). The last part of the DNA fits TRBJ2-7 better; the J call may be wrong. The length of the CDR3 is 16 residues. Germline CDR1 and CDR2: MGHRA and YSYEKL. In nucleotides, the CDR3 is TGCGCCAGCAGCCAGGCCGTCCGGACTACCCTCAGCGAGCAGTACTTC. Protein sequence: CASSQAVRTTLSEQYF.

The rearrangement joins TRBV7-9 to TRBJ1-2; 7 nucleotides agree with TRBD1. The length of the CDR3 is 14 residues. Losses at the gene ends were 4 bases for V and 2 bases for J; bases not matched to a gene: 4. Germline CDR1 and CDR2: SEHNR and FQNEAQ (reference sequence). CDR3 nucleotide sequence: TGTGCCAGCAGCTCGGGACAGACCAACTATGGCTACACCTTC. Translation: CASSSGQTNYGYTF.

The chain recombines TRBV7-9 with TRBJ2-1; TRBD1 agrees at 9 bases. Germline V CDR1 and CDR2: SEHNR, FQNEAQ (reference sequence). The CDR3 has 16 residues. Trimming cost V 3 bases and J 6 bases; bases outside gene matches: 9. CDR3 DNA: TGTGCCAGCAGCTTTTCTTTCGGGACAGGGTCCAATGAGCAGTTCTTC. This gives the protein CASSFSFGTGSNEQFF.

This clone has just one count. This rearrangement joins TRBV5-4 to TRBJ1-4; TRBD1 might be the D (6 bases). V was shortened by 3 bases and J by 3 bases, with 15 bases between the two germline ends. Germline CDR1 is SGHNT and CDR2 is YYREEE (reference sequence). This CDR3 region has 16 residues. The CDR3 coding sequence is TGTGCCAGCAGCTACGGACAGACGCCCTCTAATGAAAAACTGTTTTTT. Protein product: CASSYGQTPSNEKLFF.

The chain carries TRBV9 and TRBJ2-3, with 13 bases aligning to TRBD2. The germline V gene encodes CDR1 SGDLS and CDR2 YYNGEE. J was trimmed by 0 bases and V by 5 bases; bases with no gene match: 3. The CDR3 is 16 amino acids. Here the CDR3 DNA reads TGTGCCAGCAGTGGGACTAGCGGGACGAGCACAGATACGCAGTATTTT. Residues: CASSGTSGTSTDTQYF. Full variable domain (outside the CDR3, taken from reference TRBV9 and TRBJ2-3): DSGVTQTPKHLITATGQRVTLRCSPRSGDLSVYWYQQSLDQGLQFLIQYYNGEERAKGNILERFSAQQFPDLHSELNLSSLELGDSALYFCASSGTSGTSTDTQYFGPGTRLTVL.

The CDR3 DNA reads as TGTGCCAGCAGCCTACCAGGACAGGGTAGTCAGCCCCAGCATTTT. This gives the protein CASSLPGQGSQPQHF. The chain joins TRBV7-2 to TRBJ1-5, with TRBD1 matching 8 bases. Per the germline V gene, CDR1 is SGHTA and CDR2 is FQGNSA. Trimming cost V 5 bases and J 6 bases; bases outside gene matches: 9. The CDR3 sequence is 15 residues long.

The V gene is TRBV4-1, the J gene TRBJ1-3, with TRBD1 matching over 7 bases. Germline CDR1 and CDR2: MGHRA and YSYEKL. The CDR3 covers 15 residues. Trimming at V came to 6 bases and at J to 1 base, leaving 6 bases not matched to a gene. The CDR3 is CASRDRVVSGNTIYF. CDR3 coding DNA: TGCGCCAGCAGAGACAGGGTAGTGTCTGGAAACACCATATATTTT.

With respect to this clone: This same CDR3 is encoded by further DNA sequences in the sample. The rearrangement links TRBV19 to TRBJ1-2, with TRBD1 identical over 12 bases. This CDR3 region has 14 residues. Trimming cost V 5 bases and J 7 bases; bases outside gene matches: 5. Germline CDR1 reads LNHDA; CDR2 reads SQIVND (reference sequence). CDR3 coding DNA: TGTGCCAGTAGTCCTAGGGACAGGGGGCCTGGCTACACCTTC. This gives the protein CASSPRDRGPGYTF. Full variable domain (rest looked up from reference TRBV19 and TRBJ1-2): DGGITQSPKYLFRKEGQNVTLSCEQNLNHDAMYWYRQDPGQGLRLIYYSQIVNDFQKGDIAEGYSVSREKKESFPLTVTSAQKNPTAFYLCASSPRDRGPGYTFGSGTRLTVV.